The T cell receptor (beta chain) under discussion was sequenced for a study of cytomegalovirus exposure and HLA in healthy donors. Notes on the study in general: Being productive about 90% or about 30% of the time was typical of most TCR beta V segments in an earlier analysis.

The J segment lost 0 bases and the V segment lost 3 bases, leaving 5 bases of the junction unmatched. CDR1 SEHNR and CDR2 FQNEAQ come from the germline V gene (reference sequence). The CDR3 has 16 amino acids. This clone was picked up one time. Its target is not known. PCR primers comprised 60 Vbeta and 13 Jbeta primers. TCRdb keeps only in-frame clones here, not all; method: immunoSEQ multiplex PCR. Among about 98,000 clones listed, approximately 64% were seen once. The chain joins TRBV7-9 to TRBJ1-5; 7 bases line up with TRBD1. What was sequenced was PBMCs. The clonotype originates from a human donor in good health. In nucleotides, the CDR3 is TGTGCCAGCAGCTTCGGGACAGCACATAGCAATCAGCCCCAGCATTTT. Its protein product is CASSFGTAHSNQPQHF.